One TCR beta chain is described in this entry. Generated by immunoSEQ multiplex PCR, the TCRdb table keeps only in-frame clones and is missing some. The data hold more than 30,000 clones, with about 89% observed a single time. Trimming stripped 4 bases from V and 5 bases from J, with 9 bases between. The CDR3 totals 13 residues. Germline V lookup: CDR1 MNHEY, CDR2 SMNVEV (reference sequence). This entry belongs to a study of STAT5B mutations in CD4+ large granular lymphocyte leukemia. Control samples were healthy donors' buffy coats. This sequence originates from a human donor in good health. The chain combines TRBV27 with TRBJ2-1, with TRBD1 as a possible D gene (6 bases). Specimen: CD4+ T cells from blood buffy coats. The CDR3 loop reads CASSWTVNNEQFF. The CDR3 nucleotides are TGTGCCAGCAGTTGGACAGTGAACAATGAGCAGTTCTTC.